The T cell receptor (beta chain) described here comes from a study of cytomegalovirus exposure and HLA in healthy donors. Study summary: The approximately 120 validation repertoires were reported in a later analysis to have been generated on the same platform as the roughly 630 first-cohort repertoires.

Assay used: immunoSEQ multiplex PCR; TCRdb lists only in-frame clones, some missing. The sample has about 21,000 clones, around 97% seen once. Whole-study results and caveats: As confirmed in vitro, a few CMV-associated chains were specific for CMV antigens.

V shed 7 bases, J shed 2 bases, and the junction held 7 bases outside the gene matches. Germline V gene data show CDR1 as SQVTM and CDR2 as ANQGSEA. This CDR3 has 13 amino acids. Worth noting for this clone: Its antigen is currently unknown.

Material: PBMCs. The sequence derives from a man aged 30-40 years in good health and CMV-seropositive. J is TRBJ2-7 and V is TRBV29-1; 8 bases align to TRBD1. CDR3 in amino acids: CSATGGFTYEQYF. DNA of the CDR3: TGCAGCGCCACAGGGGGATTCACCTACGAGCAGTACTTC.